What follows is one T cell receptor beta chain and its context. These data come from a study of T-cell reconstitution after alpha-beta-depleted transplantation in children. CDR3 length: 15 residues. V was clipped by 3 bases and J by 9 bases; unmatched bases: 6. Germline V gives CDR1 LNHDA, CDR2 SQIVND (reference sequence). As it was prepared, the TCRbeta library received unique molecular identifiers. TCRdb recomputed calls from the PCR reads with MiXCR, one row per CDR3 protein. Of roughly 500,000 distinct CDR3 sequences listed, approximately 13% are singletons. This receptor was obtained from a human donor who donated a stem cell graft to a child with combined immunodeficiency. The chain is built from TRBV19 and TRBJ2-1; 12 bases are a match to TRBD2. The specimen was PBMCs from the stem cell graft donor, collected from the stem cell graft. This CDR3 reads CASSIWLAGGGEQFF. Written as DNA, the CDR3 is TGTGCCAGTAGTATCTGGCTAGCGGGGGGGGGTGAGCAGTTCTTC.